The next 28 T cell receptor beta chains were all read from a single sample in a study of long-term antiretroviral therapy in people with HIV. Assay version v3.0 of immunoSEQ was used, and it was run at survey level. Sequencing used immunoSEQ multiplex PCR; TCRdb keeps in-frame clones, though not all of them. There are about 27,000 clones in the sample; 76% occur only once, and 4.5% to 5.5% lies in the top ten. Sequenced here: unsorted PBMCs, sampled 0.5 years after starting antiretroviral therapy. These receptors were obtained from a middle-aged woman with HIV.

The rearrangement joins TRBV19 to TRBJ1-2, with a possible D match to TRBD1 (5 bases). This CDR3 spans 16 amino acids. Per germline, CDR1 LNHDA and CDR2 SQIVND (reference sequence). V was clipped by 3 bases and J by 6 bases, with 20 bases between them. In nucleotides, the CDR3 is TGTGCCAGTAGTATGGAGGGGAGGGGCCCCATCCATGGCTACACCTTC. This gives the protein CASSMEGRGPIHGYTF. The variable domain in full, completed from reference TRBV19 and TRBJ1-2, reads DGGITQSPKYLFRKEGQNVTLSCEQNLNHDAMYWYRQDPGQGLRLIYYSQIVNDFQKGDIAEGYSVSREKKESFPLTVTSAQKNPTAFYLCASSMEGRGPIHGYTFGSGTRLTVV.

The rearrangement links TRBV5-1 to TRBJ2-7; D uncertain. The CDR3 length is 14 residues. Germline CDR1 is SGHRS and CDR2 is YFSETQ. Trimming took off 2 bases at V and 9 bases at J, with 18 bases between the two ends. CDR3 DNA: TGCGCCAGCAGCTTAAGTTTTCCGGACCGTGGGCAGTACTTC. This translates into CASSLSFPDRGQYF.

V is TRBV15 and J is TRBJ2-7; D perhaps matches TRBD1 (6 bases). Trimming removed 6 bases at V and 5 bases at J, with 20 bases between. This CDR3 is 15 amino acids long. Looked up from germline, CDR1 is LNHNV and CDR2 is YYDKDF (reference sequence). CDR3 amino acids: CATSWSSGAVHEQYF. The DNA for the CDR3 is TGTGCCACCAGTTGGAGCTCAGGGGCGGTCCACGAGCAGTACTTC.

V gene TRBV5-4 combines with J gene TRBJ1-2; D unresolved. CDR3 length: 18 amino acids. Germline CDR1 is SGHNT and CDR2 is YYREEE (reference sequence). Between the trimmed V and J ends, which lost 2 bases and 0 bases, there was a span of 20 bases. CDR3 protein: CASSLLPRRSGTNYGYTF. DNA for the CDR3: TGTGCCAGCAGCTTACTACCTCGTCGGTCGGGGACTAACTATGGCTACACCTTC.

The chain links TRBV7-9 to TRBJ1-5; no clear D gene. Germline V gene lookup returns CDR1 SEHNR and CDR2 FQNEAQ (reference sequence). V was clipped by 8 bases and J by 4 bases, with 18 bases between them. The length of the CDR3 is 15 residues. CDR3 region: CASSRSSEPNQPQHF. CDR3 DNA: TGTGCCAGCTCGCGTTCCTCCGAGCCGAATCAGCCCCAGCATTTT.

The chain joins TRBV10-3 to TRBJ2-3; D gene unclear. The CDR3 covers 14 residues. Germline assignment: CDR1 ENHRY and CDR2 SYGVKD. Trimming removed 6 bases at V and 3 bases at J, with 13 bases between. In nucleotides, the CDR3 is TGTGCCATCAGCTCACGCGCTGGGACAGATACGCAGTATTTT. As protein: CAISSRAGTDTQYF.

The genes are TRBV27 and TRBJ1-1; no definite D call. This CDR3 has 15 amino acids. The germline gives CDR1 MNHEY, CDR2 SMNVEV (reference sequence). V shed 2 bases and J shed 0 bases, with 10 bases lying between them. The CDR3 DNA follows: TGTGCCAGCAGTTTACAGCAGACATTGAACACTGAAGCTTTCTTT. Its protein product is CASSLQQTLNTEAFF.

On this clone: Other DNA variants within this sample encode the same CDR3. The CDR3 DNA reads as TGTGCCAGCAGCCCCCGACAGGGTCAGGATTCACCCCTCCACTTT. Translated: CASSPRQGQDSPLHF. This sequence joins TRBV9 and TRBJ1-6; 7 nucleotides match TRBD1. The V gene end was trimmed by 4 bases and the J gene end by 8 bases; junction bases not matched to a gene: 9. The CDR3 contains 15 residues. Germline assignment: CDR1 SGDLS and CDR2 YYNGEE.

The chain combines TRBV7-2 with TRBJ1-6, with D uncertain. V lost 0 bases, J lost 10 bases, and 7 bases lay in between. The CDR3 is made up of 13 amino acids. Per germline, CDR1 SGHTA and CDR2 FQGNSA. DNA for the CDR3: TGTGCCAGCAGCTTAGCGACGACCTCACCCCTCCACTTT. Protein product: CASSLATTSPLHF.

The V and J genes are TRBV29-1 and TRBJ2-5; 10 bases line up with TRBD2. This CDR3 contains 14 residues. J lost 2 bases, V lost 6 bases, and 6 bases had no gene match. Per the germline V gene, CDR1 is SQVTM and CDR2 is ANQGSEA. CDR3 protein: CSVLSGGGQETQYF. The CDR3 DNA reads as TGCAGCGTCCTAAGCGGGGGGGGACAAGAGACCCAGTACTTC.

The chain carries TRBV9 and TRBJ2-3; TRBD1 might be the D (6 bases). Germline loops: CDR1 SGDLS, CDR2 YYNGEE. The CDR3 is made up of 15 amino acids. Trimming removed 0 bases from V and 6 bases from J, with 14 bases in between. This CDR3 is CASSVALRGADTQYF. CDR3 bases: TGTGCCAGCAGCGTAGCCCTCAGGGGAGCGGATACGCAGTATTTT.

Here the CDR3 DNA reads TGTGCCAGCACCACTGGGGACGGGGGCCCGCACAATGAGCAGTTCTTC. It translates to CASTTGDGGPHNEQFF. This chain links TRBV27 with TRBJ2-1; D may be TRBD1 or TRBD2 (6 bases each). The CDR3 extends over 16 amino acids. The V end was cut by 7 bases, the J end by 5 bases, with 21 bases between. Per germline, CDR1 MNHEY and CDR2 SMNVEV (reference sequence).

The chain uses TRBV13 and TRBJ2-5; 7 bases are a match to TRBD2. The CDR3 spans 14 residues. V shed 5 bases, J shed 9 bases, and the junction held 12 bases outside the gene matches. Germline assignment: CDR1 PRHDT and CDR2 FYEKMQ (reference sequence). DNA for the CDR3: TGTGCCAGCAGCCCCGGGCGGGGGACGTCGTCCCAGTACTTC. It encodes CASSPGRGTSSQYF.

The gene calls are TRBV5-8 and TRBJ2-3; D may be TRBD1 (6 bases). CDR1 is SGHTS, CDR2 YDEGEE, per germline. The CDR3 spans 14 residues. V lost 4 bases to trimming and J lost 7 bases, with 16 bases between them. CDR3 in DNA: TGTGCCAGCAGCCCAGGGGACCCGAGAAATACGCAGTATTTT. Translated, it gives CASSPGDPRNTQYF.

This sequence joins TRBV5-8 and TRBJ1-2; D unresolved. CDR3 size: 11 residues. V was shortened by 0 bases and J by 7 bases, with 4 bases between the two germline ends. Germline V lookup: CDR1 SGHTS, CDR2 YDEGEE. The CDR3 loop reads CASSLAGGYTF. CDR3 DNA: TGTGCCAGCAGCTTGGCCGGTGGCTACACCTTC.

The CDR3 loop is CASSVRAADTQYF. In DNA, the CDR3 is TGTGCCAGCAGCGTAAGAGCAGCAGATACGCAGTATTTT. V is TRBV9 and J is TRBJ2-3; D gene unclear. The CDR3 contains 13 residues. Germline lookup yields CDR1 SGDLS and CDR2 YYNGEE. V was shortened by 1 base and J by 4 bases, with 7 bases between the two germline ends.

The chain employs TRBV30 and TRBJ2-7, with unresolved D. The CDR3 loop spans 12 amino acids. The germline gives CDR1 GTSNPN, CDR2 SVGIG (reference sequence). Between the trimmed V and J ends, which lost 4 bases and 4 bases, there was a span of 11 bases. The chain's CDR3 is CAWTAIGYEQYF. The CDR3 DNA is TGTGCCTGGACCGCGATAGGGTACGAGCAGTACTTC. The complete variable domain, with remaining parts taken from reference TRBV30 and TRBJ2-7, reads SQTIHQWPATLVQPVGSPLSLECTVEGTSNPNLYWYRQAAGRGLQLLFYSVGIGQISSEVPQNLSASRPQDRQFILSSKKLLLSDSGFYLCAWTAIGYEQYFGPGTRLTVT.

The chain uses TRBV6-5 and TRBJ1-4, with TRBD1 as a possible D gene (5 bases). Trimming stripped 8 bases from V and 4 bases from J, with 17 bases between. The germline gives CDR1 MNHEY, CDR2 SVGAGI. The CDR3 is 15 residues long. CDR3 sequence reads: CASRRQSWGNEKLFF. CDR3 DNA sequence: TGTGCCAGCCGAAGACAGAGTTGGGGTAATGAAAAACTGTTTTTT.

The chain employs TRBV7-9 and TRBJ2-3; a weak D match, TRBD1 (5 bases). V lost 4 bases and J lost 6, with 17 bases in between. Germline-derived CDR1 and CDR2 are SEHNR and FQNEAQ (reference sequence). CDR3 length: 15 residues. The CDR3 sequence: CASSSDWLRGDTQYF. The CDR3 coding sequence is TGTGCCAGCAGCTCAGACTGGCTAAGGGGCGATACGCAGTATTTT.

The V gene is TRBV7-9, the J gene TRBJ2-7, with 11 bases lining up with TRBD1. This CDR3 has 14 residues. Germline CDR1 SEHNR, CDR2 FQNEAQ (reference sequence). V lost 5 bases and J lost 5; bases outside the gene matches: 5. The CDR3 protein is CASSRGQGVNEQYF. The CDR3 region has the DNA TGTGCCAGCAGCAGGGGACAGGGGGTAAACGAGCAGTACTTC.

The genes are TRBV4-3 and TRBJ1-5, with D maybe TRBD1 (5 bases). CDR3 length equals 13 residues. Trimming removed 0 bases from V and 6 bases from J, with 6 bases in between. Germline CDR1 and CDR2: LGHNA and YSLEER. CDR3: CASSQDTGQPQHF. The CDR3 DNA follows: TGCGCCAGCAGCCAAGATACAGGTCAGCCCCAGCATTTT.

The chain carries TRBV4-1 and TRBJ1-2; D gene uncertain. The CDR3 has 12 residues. Germline CDR1 is MGHRA and CDR2 is YSYEKL. V dropped 0 bases and J dropped 8 bases, with 7 bases sitting between them. CDR3 residues: CASSQDGSGYTF. In DNA form, the CDR3 reads TGCGCCAGCAGCCAAGATGGGAGCGGCTACACCTTC.

The chain links TRBV28 to TRBJ1-2; 10 positions agree with TRBD1. V lost 8 bases to trimming and J lost 3 bases; unmatched junction nucleotides: 12. The CDR3 is 16 residues long. Germline V CDR1 and CDR2: MDHEN, SYDVKM. The CDR3 spells CASDSGTGVPYYGYTF. In nucleotides, the CDR3 is TGTGCCAGCGATTCCGGGACAGGGGTCCCCTACTATGGCTACACCTTC.

This clone has just a few counts. The genes are TRBV5-1 and TRBJ2-2; TRBD2 agrees at 9 bases. The germline V gene has CDR1 SGHRS and CDR2 YFSETQ. The CDR3 sequence is 16 residues long. With V trimmed by 4 bases and J by 2 bases, 6 bases remained unmatched. CDR3 nucleotides: TGCGCCAGCAGCCCCAGCGGGGGGATTAACACCGGGGAGCTGTTTTTT. It codes for CASSPSGGINTGELFF.

The gene calls are TRBV19 and TRBJ1-5, with 7 bases lining up with TRBD1. Germline trimming cut 5 bases from V and 7 bases from J; bases unmatched to any gene: 8. This CDR3 contains 14 residues. Per the germline V gene, CDR1 is LNHDA and CDR2 is SQIVND (reference sequence). CDR3 amino acids: CASSVHRGRQPQHF. For the CDR3, the DNA is TGTGCCAGTAGTGTCCACAGGGGACGGCAGCCCCAGCATTTT.

This clone was found a few times. The chain recombines TRBV4-1 with TRBJ2-7; 7 bases are shared with TRBD1. From germline, CDR1 is MGHRA and CDR2 YSYEKL. The CDR3 contains 16 residues. J was trimmed by 3 bases and V by 1 base; bases with no gene match: 9. Written as DNA, the CDR3 is TGCGCCAGCAGCCAAGTTCGGGGACAGAGATACTACGAGCAGTACTTC. Translating it yields CASSQVRGQRYYEQYF.

This sequence joins TRBV5-8 and TRBJ1-1, with D uncertain. Germline V gives CDR1 SGHTS, CDR2 YDEGEE. The CDR3 has 12 amino acids. V was trimmed by 4 bases and J by 8 bases, leaving 12 bases between them. The CDR3 reads CASSPRTAEAFF. CDR3 coding DNA: TGTGCCAGCAGCCCCCGTACTGCGGAAGCTTTCTTT. The full variable domain, completed using reference TRBV5-8 and TRBJ1-1, is EAGVTQSPTHLIKTRGQQATLRCSPISGHTSVYWYQQALGLGLQFLLWYDEGEERNRGNFPPRFSGRQFPNYSSELNVNALELEDSALYLCASSPRTAEAFFGQGTRLTVV.

This clone occurred a few times. The rearrangement joins TRBV4-1 to TRBJ1-5; D unclear. The CDR3 sequence is 14 residues long. CDR1 is MGHRA and CDR2 is YSYEKL in the germline V gene. V was clipped by 0 bases and J by 6 bases, with 9 bases between them. The CDR3 DNA is TGCGCCAGCAGCCAAGAGAGGTTGGGTCAGCCCCAGCATTTT. Its translation: CASSQERLGQPQHF.